The present entry profiles one T cell receptor (beta chain) with its context. The CDR3 consists of 15 residues. CDR1 SGHDN and CDR2 FVKESK come from the germline V gene. V gave up 1 base and J gave up 4 bases, with 10 bases separating them. Since all of the isolated RNA was reverse transcribed, expressed TCRB transcripts were what got sequenced. The table came from immunoSEQ multiplex PCR; TCRdb's copy has only in-frame clones and leaves some out. The table lists roughly 170,000 clones, approximately 13% of them singletons, with about 0.66% in the top ten. Without exception, sorted populations had purity beyond 95%. The sample belongs to a study of beta chain features in type 1 diabetes. Study as a whole: All of the samples together had 107,917,701 sorted cells examined.

The rearrangement uses TRBV14 and TRBJ2-2; D remains unclear. The sequencing sample was made of central memory CD4+ T cells from blood. The source is a young woman in good health. CDR3 in DNA: TGTGCCAGCAGCCAAGTGGCCATTCGCACCGGGGAGCTGTTTTTT. Protein sequence: CASSQVAIRTGELFF.